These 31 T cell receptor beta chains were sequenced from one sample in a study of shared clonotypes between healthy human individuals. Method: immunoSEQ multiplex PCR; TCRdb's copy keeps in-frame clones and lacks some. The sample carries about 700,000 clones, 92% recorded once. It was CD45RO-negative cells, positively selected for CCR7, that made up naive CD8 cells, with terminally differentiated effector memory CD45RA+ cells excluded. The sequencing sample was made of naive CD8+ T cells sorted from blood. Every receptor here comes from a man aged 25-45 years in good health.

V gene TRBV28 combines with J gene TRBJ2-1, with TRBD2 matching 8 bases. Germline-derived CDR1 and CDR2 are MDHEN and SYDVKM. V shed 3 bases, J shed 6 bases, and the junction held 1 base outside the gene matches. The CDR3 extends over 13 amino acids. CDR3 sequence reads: CASSFTSGNEQFF. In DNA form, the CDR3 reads TGTGCCAGCAGTTTTACTAGCGGCAATGAGCAGTTCTTC.

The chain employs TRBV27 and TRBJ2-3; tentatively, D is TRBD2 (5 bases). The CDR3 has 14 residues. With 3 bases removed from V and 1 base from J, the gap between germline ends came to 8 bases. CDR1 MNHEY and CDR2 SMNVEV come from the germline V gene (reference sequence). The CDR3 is CASSFGSGTDTQYF. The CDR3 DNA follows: TGTGCCAGCAGTTTTGGTAGCGGCACAGATACGCAGTATTTT.

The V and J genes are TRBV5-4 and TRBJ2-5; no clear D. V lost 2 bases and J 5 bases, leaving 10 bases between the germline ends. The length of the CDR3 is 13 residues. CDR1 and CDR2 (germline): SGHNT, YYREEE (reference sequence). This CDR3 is CASSLTAVETQYF. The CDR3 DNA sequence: TGTGCCAGCAGCTTAACGGCGGTCGAGACCCAGTACTTC.

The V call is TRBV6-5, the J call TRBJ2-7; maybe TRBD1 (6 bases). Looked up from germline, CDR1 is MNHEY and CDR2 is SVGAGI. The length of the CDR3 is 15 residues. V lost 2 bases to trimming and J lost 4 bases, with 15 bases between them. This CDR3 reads CASSYTGTIGYEQYF. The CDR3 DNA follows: TGTGCCAGCAGTTACACCGGGACAATAGGGTACGAGCAGTACTTC.

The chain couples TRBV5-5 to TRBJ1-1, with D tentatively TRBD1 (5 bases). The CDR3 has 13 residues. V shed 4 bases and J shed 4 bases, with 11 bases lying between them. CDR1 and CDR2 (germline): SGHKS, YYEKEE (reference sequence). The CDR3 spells CASSPAGATEAFF. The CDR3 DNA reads TGTGCCAGCAGCCCCGCCGGGGCCACTGAAGCTTTCTTT.

The CDR3 nucleotides read TGTGCCAGCAGCTCACCGGACAGGGGGCCTGATGGCTACACCTTC. Translating it yields CASSSPDRGPDGYTF. The chain recombines TRBV7-9 with TRBJ1-2; 11 nucleotides match TRBD1. The J segment lost 6 bases and the V segment lost 4 bases, leaving 7 bases of the junction unmatched. The CDR3 consists of 15 residues. Germline V lookup: CDR1 SEHNR, CDR2 FQNEAQ (reference sequence).

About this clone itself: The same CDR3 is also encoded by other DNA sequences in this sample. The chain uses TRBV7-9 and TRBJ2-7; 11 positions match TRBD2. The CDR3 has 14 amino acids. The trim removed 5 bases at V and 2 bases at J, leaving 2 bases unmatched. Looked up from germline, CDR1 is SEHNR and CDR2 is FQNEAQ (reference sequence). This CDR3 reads CASSLSGRAYEQYF. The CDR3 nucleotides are TGTGCCAGCAGCCTTAGCGGGAGGGCCTACGAGCAGTACTTC.

DNA for the CDR3: TGCGCCGGAAGCCACTCCCCCTACGAGCAGTACTTC. This sequence encodes CAGSHSPYEQYF. The chain is built from TRBV10-2 and TRBJ2-7; D is unclear. The V and J ends lost 11 bases and 2 bases respectively, with 13 bases between them. Germline values: CDR1 WSHSY, CDR2 SAAADI. The CDR3 loop spans 12 amino acids.

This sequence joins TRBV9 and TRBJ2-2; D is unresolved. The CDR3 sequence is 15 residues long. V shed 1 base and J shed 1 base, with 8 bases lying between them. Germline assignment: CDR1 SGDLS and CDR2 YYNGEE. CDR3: CASSVISGNTGELFF. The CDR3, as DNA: TGTGCCAGCAGCGTAATTTCAGGGAACACCGGGGAGCTGTTTTTT.

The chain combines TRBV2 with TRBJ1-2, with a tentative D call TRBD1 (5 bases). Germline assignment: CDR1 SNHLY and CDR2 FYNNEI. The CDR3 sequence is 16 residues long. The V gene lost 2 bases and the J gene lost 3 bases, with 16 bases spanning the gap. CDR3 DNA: TGTGCCAGCAGTGAATGGGGTCAGGGCTTCGACTATGGCTACACCTTC. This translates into CASSEWGQGFDYGYTF.

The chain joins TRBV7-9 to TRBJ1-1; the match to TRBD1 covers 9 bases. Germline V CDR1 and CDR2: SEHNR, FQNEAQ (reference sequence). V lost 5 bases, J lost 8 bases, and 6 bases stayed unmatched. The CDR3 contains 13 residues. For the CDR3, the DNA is TGTGCCAGCAGCCAAACGGGACAGGGAGAAGCTTTCTTT. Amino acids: CASSQTGQGEAFF.

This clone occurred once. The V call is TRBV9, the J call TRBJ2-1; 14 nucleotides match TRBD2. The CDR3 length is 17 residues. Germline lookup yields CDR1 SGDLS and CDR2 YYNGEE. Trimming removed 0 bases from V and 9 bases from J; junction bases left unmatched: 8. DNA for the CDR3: TGTGCCAGCAGCGTAGCTGCCGGGACTAGCGGGAGAGGTGAGCAGTTCTTC. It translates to CASSVAAGTSGRGEQFF.

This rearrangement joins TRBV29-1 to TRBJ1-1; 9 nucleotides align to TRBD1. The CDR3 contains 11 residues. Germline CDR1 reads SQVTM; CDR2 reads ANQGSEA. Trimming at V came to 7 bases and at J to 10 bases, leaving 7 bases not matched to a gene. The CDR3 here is CSGRQGEAAFF. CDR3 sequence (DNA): TGCAGCGGACGACAGGGGGAAGCAGCTTTCTTT. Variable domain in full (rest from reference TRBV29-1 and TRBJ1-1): SAVISQKPSRDICQRGTSLTIQCQVDSQVTMMFWYRQQPGQSLTLIATANQGSEATYESGFVIDKFPISRPNLTFSTLTVSNMSPEDSSIYLCSGRQGEAAFFGQGTRLTVV.

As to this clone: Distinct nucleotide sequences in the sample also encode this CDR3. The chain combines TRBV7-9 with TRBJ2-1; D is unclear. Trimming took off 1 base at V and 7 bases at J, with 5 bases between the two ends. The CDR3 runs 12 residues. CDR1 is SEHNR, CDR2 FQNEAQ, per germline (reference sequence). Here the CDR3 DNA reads TGTGCCAGCAGCTTAGGTGAAAATGAGCAGTTCTTC. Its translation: CASSLGENEQFF.

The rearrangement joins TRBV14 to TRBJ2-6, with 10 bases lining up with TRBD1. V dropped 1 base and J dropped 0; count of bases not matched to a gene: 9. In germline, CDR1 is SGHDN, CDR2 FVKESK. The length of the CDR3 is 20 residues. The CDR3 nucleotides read TGTGCCAGCAGCCAAGGCGCTCCGGGACAGGGGAACTCTGGGGCCAACGTCCTGACTTTC. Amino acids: CASSQGAPGQGNSGANVLTF.

This CDR3 reads CASSSSERSISSYNEQFF. CDR3 coding DNA: TGTGCCAGCAGCTCGAGCGAGCGGAGTATAAGTTCCTACAATGAGCAGTTCTTC. The chain is built from TRBV13 and TRBJ2-1, with D perhaps matching TRBD2 (5 bases). Germline CDR1 and CDR2: PRHDT and FYEKMQ (reference sequence). Trimming cost V 4 bases and J 1 base, with 20 bases left between them. The CDR3 totals 18 residues.

The CDR3 sequence is CASSLRPESGANVLTF. CDR3 in DNA: TGTGCCAGCAGCTTAAGACCGGAGTCTGGGGCCAACGTCCTGACTTTC. The chain is built from TRBV7-8 and TRBJ2-6; D gene unclear. Between the trimmed V and J ends, which lost 2 bases and 1 base, there was a span of 9 bases. Germline V gene data show CDR1 as SGHVS and CDR2 as FQNEAQ. This CDR3 contains 16 residues.

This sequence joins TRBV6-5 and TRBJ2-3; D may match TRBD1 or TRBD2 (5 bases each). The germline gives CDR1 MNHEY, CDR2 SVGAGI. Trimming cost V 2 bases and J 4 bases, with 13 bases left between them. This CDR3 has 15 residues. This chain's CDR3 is CASSYGTVGADTQYF. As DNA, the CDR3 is TGTGCCAGCAGTTACGGGACGGTGGGTGCAGATACGCAGTATTTT.

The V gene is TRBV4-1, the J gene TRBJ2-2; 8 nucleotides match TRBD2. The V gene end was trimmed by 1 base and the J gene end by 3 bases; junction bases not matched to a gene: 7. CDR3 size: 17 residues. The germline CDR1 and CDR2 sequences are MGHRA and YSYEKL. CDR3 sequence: CASSQVGGRSYTGELFF. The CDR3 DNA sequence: TGCGCCAGCAGCCAAGTAGGCGGGAGGTCGTACACCGGGGAGCTGTTTTTT.

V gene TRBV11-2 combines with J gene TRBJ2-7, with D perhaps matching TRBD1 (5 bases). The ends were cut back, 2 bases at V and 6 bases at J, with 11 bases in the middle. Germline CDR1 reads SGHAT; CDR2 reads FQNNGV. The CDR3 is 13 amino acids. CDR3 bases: TGTGCCAGCAGCTTATTTATAGGGGTCGAGCAGTACTTC. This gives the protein CASSLFIGVEQYF.

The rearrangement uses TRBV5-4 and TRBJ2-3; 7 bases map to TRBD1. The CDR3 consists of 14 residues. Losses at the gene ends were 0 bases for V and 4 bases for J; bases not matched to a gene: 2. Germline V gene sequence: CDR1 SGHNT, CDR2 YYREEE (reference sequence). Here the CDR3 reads CASSLGGTADTQYF. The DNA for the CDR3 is TGTGCCAGCAGCTTGGGGGGGACAGCAGATACGCAGTATTTT.

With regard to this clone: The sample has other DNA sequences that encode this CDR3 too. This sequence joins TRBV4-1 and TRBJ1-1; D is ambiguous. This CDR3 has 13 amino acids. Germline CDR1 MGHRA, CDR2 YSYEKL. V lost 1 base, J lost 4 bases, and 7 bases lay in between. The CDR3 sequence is CASSQVGLTEAFF. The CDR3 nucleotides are TGCGCCAGCAGCCAAGTAGGTCTCACTGAAGCTTTCTTT.

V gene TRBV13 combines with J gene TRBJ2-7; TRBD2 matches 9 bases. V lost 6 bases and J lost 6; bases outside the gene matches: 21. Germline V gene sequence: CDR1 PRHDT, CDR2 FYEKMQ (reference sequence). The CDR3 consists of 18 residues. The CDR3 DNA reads TGTGCCAGCAGTCGAATCCCTCGGGGGCGTAGCGGGAGTAGCGAGCAGTACTTC. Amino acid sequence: CASSRIPRGRSGSSEQYF.

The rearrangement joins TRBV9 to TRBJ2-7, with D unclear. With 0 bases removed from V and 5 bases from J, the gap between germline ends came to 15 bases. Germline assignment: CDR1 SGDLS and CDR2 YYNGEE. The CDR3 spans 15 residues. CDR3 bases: TGTGCCAGCAGCGTAGGGACCATCCTCAGAAACGAGCAGTACTTC. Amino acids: CASSVGTILRNEQYF.

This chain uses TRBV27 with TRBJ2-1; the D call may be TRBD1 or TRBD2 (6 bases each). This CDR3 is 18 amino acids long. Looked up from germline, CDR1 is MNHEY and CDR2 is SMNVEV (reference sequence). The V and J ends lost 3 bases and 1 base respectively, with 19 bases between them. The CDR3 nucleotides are TGTGCCAGCAGTTTTCAAGGTAGTGGAGGGGGATCCTACAATGAGCAGTTCTTC. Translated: CASSFQGSGGGSYNEQFF.

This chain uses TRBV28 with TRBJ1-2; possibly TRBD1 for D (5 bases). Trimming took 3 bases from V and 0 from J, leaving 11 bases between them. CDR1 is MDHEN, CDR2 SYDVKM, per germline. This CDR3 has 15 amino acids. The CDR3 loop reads CASSFLQVANYGYTF. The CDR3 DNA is TGTGCCAGCAGTTTCCTACAGGTTGCTAACTATGGCTACACCTTC.

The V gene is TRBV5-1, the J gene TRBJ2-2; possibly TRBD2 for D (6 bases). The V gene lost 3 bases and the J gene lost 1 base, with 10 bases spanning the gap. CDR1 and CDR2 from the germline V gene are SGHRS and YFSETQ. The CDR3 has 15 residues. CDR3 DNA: TGCGCCAGCAGCTCGGGACTCATGAACACCGGGGAGCTGTTTTTT. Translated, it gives CASSSGLMNTGELFF.

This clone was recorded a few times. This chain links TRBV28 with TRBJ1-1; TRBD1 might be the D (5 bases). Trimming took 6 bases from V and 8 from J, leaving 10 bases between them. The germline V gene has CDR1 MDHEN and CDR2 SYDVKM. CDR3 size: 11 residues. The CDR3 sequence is CASSRSGEAFF. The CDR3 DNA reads TGTGCCAGCAGCCGTTCAGGGGAAGCTTTCTTT.

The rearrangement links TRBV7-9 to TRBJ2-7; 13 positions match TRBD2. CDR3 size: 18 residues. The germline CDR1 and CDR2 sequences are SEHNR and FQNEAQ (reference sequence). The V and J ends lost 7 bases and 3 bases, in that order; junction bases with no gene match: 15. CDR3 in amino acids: CASIGTSGNEARFYEQYF. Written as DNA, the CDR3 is TGTGCCAGCATCGGGACTAGCGGGAATGAGGCTAGGTTCTACGAGCAGTACTTC.

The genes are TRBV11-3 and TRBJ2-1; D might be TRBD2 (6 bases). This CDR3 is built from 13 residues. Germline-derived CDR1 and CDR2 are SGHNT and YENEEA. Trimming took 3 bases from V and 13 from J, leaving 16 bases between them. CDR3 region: CASSFPGGAVQFF. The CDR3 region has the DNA TGTGCCAGCAGCTTCCCCGGAGGGGCCGTTCAGTTCTTC.

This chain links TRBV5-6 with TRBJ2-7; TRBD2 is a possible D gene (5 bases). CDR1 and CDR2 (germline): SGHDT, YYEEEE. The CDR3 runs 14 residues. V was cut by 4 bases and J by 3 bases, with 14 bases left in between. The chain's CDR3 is CASSLSFGVYEQYF. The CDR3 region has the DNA TGTGCCAGCAGCCTAAGCTTCGGGGTCTACGAGCAGTACTTC.